This paragraph reports one TCR beta chain. Antigen specificity is unknown. Assay: immunoSEQ multiplex PCR; the TCRdb copy retains only in-frame clones and omits some. This table has 130,000 or so clones, approximately 95% appearing once. Germline CDR1 is MGHDK and CDR2 is SYGVNS. V lost 5 bases, J lost 0 bases, and 20 bases lay in between. The CDR3 runs 18 residues. The data belong to a study of T cell responses to AZD1222 COVID-19 vaccine. Study observations and caveats: No day 14 peak samples; only post-peak repertoires were characterized. Recipients of two AZD1222 doses showed rising Spike-specific TCR breadth and depth.

The gene calls are TRBV25-1 and TRBJ1-3; D may be TRBD1 (6 bases). This clonotype was sampled from an adult in good health. The material sequenced was peripheral blood, taken on day 0 of MenACWY control vaccination. The CDR3 nucleotides read TGTGCCAGCAGTAATTCAGTCGGGGGCTCGGGCTCTGGAAACACCATATATTTT. Translated, it gives CASSNSVGGSGSGNTIYF.